This T cell receptor beta chain was recovered during a study of blood T cell repertoires in COVID-19 (dated by TCRdb to about 2020). With respect to the entire study: Collaborator samples came from the United States, Italy and Spain and covered acute and convalescent phases of COVID-19. HLA class I and class II types, where available, came from metadata supplied by the sample provider rather than from assay-based typing. A de-identified subject ID, COVID-19 status, age in years and sex were almost always included in the sample metadata. The samples were drawn from the first 160 participants of the ongoing ImmuneRACE study and from some 1,300 subjects provided by 6 global collaborators. The repertoires were released in a freely available public database intended as a resource for research on the immune response to SARS-CoV-2. Subjects who had been exposed to COVID-19, were actively infected with it, or had recovered from it provided the deeply sampled blood TCRbeta repertoires that made up the dataset. The material from the prospective study consisted of cDNA or gDNA derived from T cells, B-cell-depleted T cells, or PBMCs.

This clone has a handful of counts. Its specific antigen is unknown. Within one base of it there is no much larger clone, and no base qualities were kept. Each collaborating institution followed its own protocols to collect whole blood in K2EDTA tubes. Collaborator samples were shipped for TCRbeta analysis as frozen whole blood, isolated PBMCs, or DNA extracted from either sample type. The CDR3, from cysteine to phenylalanine, totals 16 residues. Only the CDR3 portion is preserved as DNA: 48 bases, with reading frame beginning at the first base. V and J lose 4 bases and 1 base, and a span of 11 bases separates them. The germline V gene encodes CDR1 SGHVS and CDR2 FNYEAQ. On the study overall, not on this receptor specifically: The amount of clinical and demographic metadata varied by source and participant and was provided uncurated.

TCRbeta CDR3 regions were amplified from genomic DNA by means of the immunoSEQ Assay, a bias-controlled multiplex PCR. The study's processing was this. The number of nucleated cells in each sample was estimated from the amplification of reference gene primers within the assay. Sequence reads were collapsed and filtered to measure the absolute abundance of every unique TCRbeta CDR3 rearrangement. For each sample, productive Simpson clonality was calculated as the square root of Simpson's diversity index over productive rearrangements. TCRdb took over this immuneACCESS table, retaining in-frame rearrangements with V and J assigned. Such tables are incomplete; in checked studies, under half of the missing clones stem from an unresolved V gene, and the remainder is unexplained. From that table come the V and J calls and clone size; the DNA was used to work out D and trimming. Present in this sample are approximately 180,000 clones, approximately 85% of which were seen just once. The ten largest clones take up 3% to 4% of the sample.

The material sequenced was peripheral blood. This receptor chain uses TRBV7-6 and TRBJ2-6; the D gene identity is not certain. The clonotype was recovered from a man between 60 and 75 years old with acute or convalescent COVID-19. The CDR3 here reads CASSSGWSSGANVLTF. DNA sequence: TGTGCCAGCAGCTCCGGTTGGTCTTCTGGGGCCAACGTCCTGACTTTC.